Each of the 13 T cell receptor beta chains below was sequenced from the same sample in a study of post-analysis software for immune sequencing data. Study-wide findings and caveats: TRBV segments more frequent in patients than in controls numbered roughly 5 and included TRBV5-6, TRBV5-1 and TRBV20-1.

Each TCR beta cDNA library carried unique molecular identifiers. TCRdb re-analysed the PCR reads in MiXCR, keeping a single row per CDR3 protein. The sample includes about 770,000 distinct CDR3 sequences, 46% of them seen just once. These receptors' antigens are unknown. Sequenced input: blood. Source of these receptors: a girl between 10 and 17 years old with multiple sclerosis.

The J gene is TRBJ1-6, the V gene TRBV12-3 or TRBV12-4; possible D gene TRBD1, 5 bases. The CDR3 spans 16 residues. V dropped 3 bases and J dropped 7 bases, with 16 bases sitting between them. The CDR3 region has the DNA TGTGCCAGCAGTTTGGGCGCAGGGTTCTTAAATTCACCCCTCCACTTT. Amino acids: CASSLGAGFLNSPLHF.

There are a few counts of this clonotype. The rearrangement joins TRBV7-2 to TRBJ2-1, with no clear D. Per the germline V gene, CDR1 is SGHTA and CDR2 is FQGNSA. V dropped 1 base and J dropped 7 bases, with 14 bases sitting between them. The CDR3 sequence is 15 residues long. The CDR3 protein is CASSLGRALVNEQFF. The CDR3 coding sequence is TGTGCCAGCAGCTTAGGCCGGGCCCTTGTAAATGAGCAGTTCTTC. Full variable domain (rest looked up from reference TRBV7-2 and TRBJ2-1): GAGVSQSPSNKVTEKGKDVELRCDPISGHTALYWYRQSLGQGLEFLIYFQGNSAPDKSGLPSDRFSAERTGGSVSTLTIQRTQQEDSAVYLCASSLGRALVNEQFFGPGTRLTVL.

This rearrangement joins TRBV20-1 to TRBJ1-5; the match to TRBD1 covers 8 bases. Trimming cost V 6 bases and J 6 bases; bases outside gene matches: 7. The CDR3 contains 13 residues. Germline CDR1 reads DFQATT; CDR2 reads SNEGSKA (reference sequence). The CDR3 DNA reads as TGCAGTGCGGCACAGGGGGTGAGTCAGCCCCAGCATTTT. It is translated as CSAAQGVSQPQHF.

The rearrangement joins TRBV4-3 to TRBJ1-1; no definite D call. Germline V gene data show CDR1 as LGHNA and CDR2 as YSLEER. CDR3 length: 14 amino acids. With 3 bases removed from V and 1 base from J, the gap between germline ends came to 9 bases. The CDR3 loop reads CASSHLTTNTEAFF. The CDR3 region has the DNA TGCGCCAGCAGCCACCTGACAACGAACACTGAAGCTTTCTTT.

This clonotype was detected a few times. V gene TRBV7-2 combines with J gene TRBJ2-7; D is ambiguous. Germline CDR1 is SGHTA and CDR2 is FQGNSA. This CDR3 has 13 amino acids. V dropped 3 bases and J dropped 7 bases, with 13 bases sitting between them. CDR3 loop: CASSFISLKEQYF. Here the CDR3 DNA reads TGTGCCAGCAGCTTTATTAGCCTGAAGGAGCAGTACTTC.

This clonotype was seen repeatedly, ten times or more. The rearrangement links TRBV5-1 to TRBJ2-3, with D possibly TRBD2 on 7 matching bases. Germline V gene data show CDR1 as SGHRS and CDR2 as YFSETQ. Trimming cost V 4 bases and J 0 bases, with 18 bases left between them. This CDR3 contains 17 residues. The CDR3 DNA reads TGCGCCAGCAGCCCGATCACTGCGGGGGCTAGCACAGATACGCAGTATTTT. Amino acid sequence: CASSPITAGASTDTQYF.

The chain combines TRBV7-2 with TRBJ2-1; D perhaps matches TRBD2 (6 bases). There are 15 residues in the CDR3. V lost 7 bases, J lost 7 bases, and 20 bases lay in between. CDR1 and CDR2 from the germline V gene are SGHTA and FQGNSA. CDR3 loop: CASTSGGISGNEQFF. The CDR3 DNA reads TGTGCCAGCACCAGTGGCGGGATATCGGGGAATGAGCAGTTCTTC.

This clonotype has more than one count but fewer than ten. The chain has TRBV2 and TRBJ2-3; 9 bases fit TRBD1. The CDR3 consists of 15 residues. V trimming: 4 bases; J trimming: 6 bases; junction bases outside the gene matches: 8. The germline CDR1 and CDR2 sequences are SNHLY and FYNNEI. This CDR3 reads CASSGGTGFSDTQYF. CDR3 bases: TGTGCCAGCAGTGGTGGGACAGGGTTTTCGGATACGCAGTATTTT.

The V call is TRBV7-8, the J call TRBJ2-2; the D call may be TRBD1 or TRBD2 (5 bases each). Germline V gives CDR1 SGHVS, CDR2 FQNEAQ. Trimming shortened V by 5 bases and J by 6 bases, and 22 bases separated the two germline ends. The CDR3 is made up of 17 amino acids. CDR3 sequence reads: CASSPPAPGTYAGELFF. In nucleotides, the CDR3 is TGTGCCAGCAGCCCCCCCGCTCCGGGGACCTACGCCGGGGAGCTGTTTTTT.

This chain uses TRBV14 with TRBJ2-7; D remains unclear. This CDR3 has 13 amino acids. Germline assignment: CDR1 SGHDN and CDR2 FVKESK. The V gene lost 0 bases and the J gene lost 6 bases, with 9 bases spanning the gap. The CDR3 sequence: CASSQEMGIEQYF. The CDR3 nucleotides are TGTGCCAGCAGCCAAGAGATGGGTATCGAGCAGTACTTC.

This chain joins TRBV7-8 and TRBJ2-1; possible D gene TRBD2, 5 bases. The CDR3 has 15 amino acids. Germline CDR1 and CDR2: SGHVS and FQNEAQ. Trimming removed 1 base from V and 2 bases from J, with 9 bases in between. The CDR3 reads CASSLGGIPYNEQFF. Written as DNA, the CDR3 is TGTGCCAGCAGCTTAGGAGGGATCCCCTACAATGAGCAGTTCTTC.

V and J are TRBV3-1 and TRBJ2-3, with TRBD2 as a possible D gene (5 bases). CDR1 and CDR2 from the germline V gene are LGHDT and YNNKEL (reference sequence). V was clipped by 0 bases and J by 0 bases, with 19 bases between them. CDR3 length: 19 amino acids. CDR3 bases: TGTGCCAGCAGCCAAGATCTTGAGGGAGCCCGTCCTAGCACAGATACGCAGTATTTT. Amino acids: CASSQDLEGARPSTDTQYF.

This clonotype was seen more than once but under ten times. The gene calls are TRBV9 and TRBJ2-1; D is undetermined. The CDR3 spans 13 residues. Germline V gene sequence: CDR1 SGDLS, CDR2 YYNGEE. The germline V and J ends were trimmed by 0 bases and 4 bases, with 5 bases remaining between them. CDR3 residues: CASSVADYNEQFF. The CDR3 DNA sequence: TGTGCCAGCAGCGTAGCCGATTACAATGAGCAGTTCTTC.